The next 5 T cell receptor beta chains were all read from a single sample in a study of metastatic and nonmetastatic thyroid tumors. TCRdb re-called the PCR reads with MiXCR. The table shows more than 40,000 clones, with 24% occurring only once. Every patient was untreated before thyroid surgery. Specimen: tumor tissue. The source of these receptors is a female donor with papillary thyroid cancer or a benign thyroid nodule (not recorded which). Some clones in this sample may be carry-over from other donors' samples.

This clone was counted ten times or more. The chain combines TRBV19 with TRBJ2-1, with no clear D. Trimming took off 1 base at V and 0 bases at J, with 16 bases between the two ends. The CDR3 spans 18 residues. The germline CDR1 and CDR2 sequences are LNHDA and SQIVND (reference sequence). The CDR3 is CASSIVRVRTSSYNEQFF. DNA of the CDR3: TGTGCCAGTAGTATAGTTCGGGTACGGACGAGCTCCTACAATGAGCAGTTCTTC.

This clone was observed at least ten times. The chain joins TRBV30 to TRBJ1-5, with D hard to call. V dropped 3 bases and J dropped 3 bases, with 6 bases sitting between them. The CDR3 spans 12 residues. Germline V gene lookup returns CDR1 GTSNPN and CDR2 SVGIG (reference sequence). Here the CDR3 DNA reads TGTGCCTGGAGCAGGCCCAATCAGCCCCAGCATTTT. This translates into CAWSRPNQPQHF.

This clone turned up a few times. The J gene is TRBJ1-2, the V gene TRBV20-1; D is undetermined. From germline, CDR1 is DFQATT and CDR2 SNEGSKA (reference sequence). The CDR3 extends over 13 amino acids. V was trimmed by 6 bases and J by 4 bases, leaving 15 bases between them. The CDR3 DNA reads TGCAGTGCCACCACGCGCGCGTTCTATGGCTACACCTTC. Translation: CSATTRAFYGYTF.

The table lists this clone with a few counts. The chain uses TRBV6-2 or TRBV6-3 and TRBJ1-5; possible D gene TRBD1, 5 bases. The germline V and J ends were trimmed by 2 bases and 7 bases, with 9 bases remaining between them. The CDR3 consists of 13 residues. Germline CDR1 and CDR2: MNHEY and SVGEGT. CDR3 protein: CASSYDSLQPQHF. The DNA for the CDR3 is TGTGCCAGCAGTTACGACAGCCTACAGCCCCAGCATTTT.

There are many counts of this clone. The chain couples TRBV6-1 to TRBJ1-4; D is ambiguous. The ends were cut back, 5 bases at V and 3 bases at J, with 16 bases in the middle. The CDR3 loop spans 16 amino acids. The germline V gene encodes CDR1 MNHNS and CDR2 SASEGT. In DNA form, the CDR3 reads TGTGCCAGCAGTCCCCGACGGCTAGGATCTAATGAAAAACTGTTTTTT. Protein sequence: CASSPRRLGSNEKLFF.